The 22 T cell receptor beta chains reported below all come from one sample, sequenced in a study of shared clonotypes between healthy human individuals. TCRdb's table, derived via immunoSEQ multiplex PCR, lists solely in-frame clones and lacks some. The sample holds approximately 1,500,000 clones; around 98% are singletons and the top ten take 0.4% to 0.45%. The sequenced sample consisted of naive CD4+ T cells sorted from blood. Subset reported: CD45RA+ positively selected. These receptors all come from a man aged 30 to 45 in good health.

This chain joins TRBV9 and TRBJ2-1; 8 bases map to TRBD1. The CDR3 has 17 amino acids. V trimming: 3 bases; J trimming: 5 bases; junction bases outside the gene matches: 13. Looked up from germline, CDR1 is SGDLS and CDR2 is YYNGEE. CDR3: CASSDDRGYTSHNEQFF. The CDR3 region has the DNA TGTGCCAGCAGCGATGACAGGGGATATACTTCACACAATGAGCAGTTCTTC.

The rearrangement joins TRBV9 to TRBJ1-1, with 7 bases identical to TRBD1. This CDR3 is built from 14 residues. The V and J ends lost 2 bases and 4 bases, in that order; junction bases with no gene match: 5. Germline CDR1 is SGDLS and CDR2 is YYNGEE. Here the CDR3 reads CASSVTGSFTEAFF. The CDR3 DNA follows: TGTGCCAGCAGCGTGACAGGGAGCTTCACTGAAGCTTTCTTT.

This chain connects TRBV4-2 to TRBJ2-7; maybe TRBD1 (5 bases). With 1 base removed from V and 0 bases from J, the gap between germline ends came to 28 bases. CDR3 size: 21 residues. CDR1 and CDR2 (germline): LGHNA, YNFKEQ. The CDR3 is CASSQADFSGPTVRSSYEQYF. CDR3 in DNA: TGTGCCAGCAGCCAAGCCGACTTTTCCGGACCGACAGTTCGCAGCTCCTACGAGCAGTACTTC.

The chain carries TRBV4-1 and TRBJ2-7; tentatively, D is TRBD2 (5 bases). The CDR3 is 16 residues long. V lost 3 bases and J lost 0, with 15 bases in between. Germline CDR1 and CDR2: MGHRA and YSYEKL. CDR3 amino acids: CASSHATGSDSYEQYF. The DNA for the CDR3 is TGCGCCAGCAGCCATGCCACGGGTAGCGACTCCTACGAGCAGTACTTC.

This chain uses TRBV5-5 with TRBJ1-5; TRBD1 aligns across 7 bases. V dropped 2 bases and J dropped 4; count of bases not matched to a gene: 0. In germline, CDR1 is SGHKS, CDR2 YYEKEE (reference sequence). The length of the CDR3 is 13 residues. CDR3: CASSLQGNQPQHF. The CDR3 coding sequence is TGTGCCAGCAGCTTACAGGGGAATCAGCCCCAGCATTTT.

This clone was seen once. The chain has TRBV5-5 and TRBJ2-1; 7 bases line up with TRBD2. Germline V CDR1 and CDR2: SGHKS, YYEKEE (reference sequence). Losses at the gene ends were 3 bases for V and 2 bases for J; bases not matched to a gene: 11. CDR3 length: 17 amino acids. Written as DNA, the CDR3 is TGTGCCAGCAGCTCCCATGGGGGAGGGCCTACCTACAATGAGCAGTTCTTC. Translating it yields CASSSHGGGPTYNEQFF.

V is TRBV5-6 and J is TRBJ1-5, with TRBD1 identical over 10 bases. Per germline, CDR1 SGHDT and CDR2 YYEEEE. The CDR3 extends over 14 amino acids. J lost 6 bases, V lost 6 bases, and 6 bases had no gene match. The CDR3 nucleotides read TGTGCCAGCAAAGGGTGGACAGGGGGTCAGCCCCAGCATTTT. Its protein product is CASKGWTGGQPQHF.

The V and J genes are TRBV10-2 and TRBJ1-2, with D maybe TRBD1 (5 bases). V was cut by 6 bases and J by 13 bases, with 27 bases left in between. CDR3 size: 15 residues. The germline gives CDR1 WSHSY, CDR2 SAAADI. The CDR3 spells CASSDRTTGASLCTF. The CDR3 bases are TGCGCCAGCAGCGACCGGACGACTGGGGCAAGTCTCTGCACCTTC.

The V gene is TRBV7-6, the J gene TRBJ2-5; TRBD1 matches 8 bases. J lost 2 bases, V lost 5 bases, and 10 bases had no gene match. Germline V gene lookup returns CDR1 SGHVS and CDR2 FNYEAQ. There are 16 residues in the CDR3. The CDR3 DNA is TGTGCCAGCAGCATGCGCCCCAACAGGGGGCAAGAGACCCAGTACTTC. It yields the protein CASSMRPNRGQETQYF.

Only one count was recorded for this clone. The chain joins TRBV2 to TRBJ2-1; maybe TRBD2 (6 bases). V was trimmed by 7 bases and J by 12 bases, leaving 16 bases between them. CDR1 is SNHLY, CDR2 FYNNEI, per germline. The CDR3 has 12 amino acids. This chain's CDR3 is CASISSRDWQFF. CDR3 nucleotide sequence: TGTGCCAGCATTAGCTCCCGGGACTGGCAGTTCTTC.

The chain joins TRBV18 to TRBJ1-5; maybe TRBD1 (5 bases). The V end was cut by 6 bases, the J end by 2 bases, with 14 bases between. CDR3 size: 15 residues. Germline V gives CDR1 KGHSH, CDR2 LQKENI. DNA of the CDR3: TGTGCCAGCTCGCCTAACAGGAATCGCAATCAGCCCCAGCATTTT. Its protein is CASSPNRNRNQPQHF. Variable domain in full (rest from reference TRBV18 and TRBJ1-5): NAGVMQNPRHLVRRRGQEARLRCSPMKGHSHVYWYRQLPEEGLKFMVYLQKENIIDESGMPKERFSAEFPKEGPSILRIQQVVRGDSAAYFCASSPNRNRNQPQHFGDGTRLSIL.

V and J are TRBV6-6 and TRBJ1-4; D not certain. CDR3 length: 15 amino acids. Germline CDR1 and CDR2: MNHNY and SVGAGI (reference sequence). Deletions cut 0 bases from V and 7 bases from J, with 12 bases between. CDR3 sequence (DNA): TGTGCCAGCAGTTACTCGAGAGGTGGTGGTGAAAAACTGTTTTTT. This encodes CASSYSRGGGEKLFF.

V is TRBV5-6 and J is TRBJ1-4; D might be TRBD1 (6 bases). The CDR3 consists of 14 residues. CDR1 and CDR2 (germline): SGHDT, YYEEEE. The ends were cut back, 4 bases at V and 8 bases at J, with 15 bases in the middle. In DNA, the CDR3 is TGTGCCAGCAGCGGACCACAGGGCTGGGAAAAACTGTTTTTT. Translation gives CASSGPQGWEKLFF.

Comment on this clone: The sample has other DNA sequences that encode this CDR3 too. This CDR3 is CASSPPGQGPYEQYF. Here the CDR3 DNA reads TGTGCCAGCTCACCACCGGGACAGGGCCCCTACGAGCAGTACTTC. The chain has TRBV18 and TRBJ2-7; 9 positions match TRBD1. The CDR3 spans 15 residues. V shed 0 bases and J 2 bases; nucleotides not matched to a gene: 2. In germline, CDR1 is KGHSH, CDR2 LQKENI.

V gene TRBV10-3 combines with J gene TRBJ2-7, with D perhaps given as TRBD1 or TRBD2 (5 bases each). V lost 5 bases and J 0 bases, leaving 14 bases between the germline ends. The CDR3 has 15 amino acids. Per germline, CDR1 ENHRY and CDR2 SYGVKD. The CDR3 protein is CAISPRGTSSYEQYF. As DNA, the CDR3 is TGTGCCATCAGTCCTAGAGGGACGTCCTCCTACGAGCAGTACTTC.

The rearrangement uses TRBV28 and TRBJ2-5; TRBD1 or TRBD2 may be the D gene (7 bases each). The CDR3 has 13 amino acids. Trimming took off 2 bases at V and 7 bases at J, with 11 bases between the two ends. Germline V gives CDR1 MDHEN, CDR2 SYDVKM. CDR3 protein: CASSLGRGGTQYF. CDR3 nucleotide sequence: TGTGCCAGCAGTTTAGGCAGGGGGGGGACCCAGTACTTC.

The gene calls are TRBV27 and TRBJ2-2; D may be TRBD1 (5 bases). The CDR3 contains 15 residues. Germline V gene lookup returns CDR1 MNHEY and CDR2 SMNVEV (reference sequence). Trimming shortened V by 1 base and J by 1 base, and 7 bases separated the two germline ends. The CDR3 spells CASSLWGWNTGELFF. Here the CDR3 DNA reads TGTGCCAGCAGTTTATGGGGCTGGAACACCGGGGAGCTGTTTTTT.

The chain couples TRBV29-1 to TRBJ1-2; D is possibly TRBD1 (5 bases). Germline V gene sequence: CDR1 SQVTM, CDR2 ANQGSEA. The CDR3 has 12 residues. V dropped 3 bases and J dropped 4 bases, with 9 bases sitting between them. DNA of the CDR3: TGCAGCGTTGAGGGACGCACCTATGGCTACACCTTC. This codes for CSVEGRTYGYTF.

In nucleotides, the CDR3 is TGTGCCAGCAGCTCTTCCGGGACACCTCAAGAGACCCAGTACTTC. Its translation is CASSSSGTPQETQYF. The rearrangement uses TRBV9 and TRBJ2-5; tentatively, D is TRBD1 (6 bases). Germline V gene lookup returns CDR1 SGDLS and CDR2 YYNGEE. The CDR3 length is 15 residues. V lost 4 bases to trimming and J lost 2 bases, with 15 bases between them. Together with reference TRBV9 and TRBJ2-5, the CDR3 gives the full variable domain: DSGVTQTPKHLITATGQRVTLRCSPRSGDLSVYWYQQSLDQGLQFLIQYYNGEERAKGNILERFSAQQFPDLHSELNLSSLELGDSALYFCASSSSGTPQETQYFGPGTRLLVL.

The J gene is TRBJ2-7, the V gene TRBV7-3, with TRBD1 matching over 10 bases. Trimming at V came to 3 bases and at J to 6 bases, leaving 5 bases not matched to a gene. There are 14 residues in the CDR3. Germline V CDR1 and CDR2: SGHTA, FQGTGA. The CDR3 reads CASSFGTGEFEQYF. The CDR3 nucleotides read TGTGCCAGCAGCTTCGGGACAGGGGAGTTCGAGCAGTACTTC.

The rearrangement links TRBV18 to TRBJ1-1, with D hard to call. This CDR3 comprises 11 residues. V lost 2 bases and J lost 11, with 9 bases in between. CDR1 and CDR2 (germline): KGHSH, LQKENI. CDR3 in amino acids: CASSPMGLAFF. The CDR3 DNA follows: TGTGCCAGCTCACCAATGGGGTTGGCTTTCTTT.

As for this clone: A junction boundary mismatches the germline segment, possibly from a read error. The chain employs TRBV28 and TRBJ2-7; the D is unclear. The CDR3 runs to 14 residues. The germline CDR1 and CDR2 sequences are MDHEN and SYDVKM. The CDR3 DNA reads TGTGCCAGCAGTTTTATCAGTGGTCGCCGCGACCCGGTCTTC. Its translation: CASSFISGRRDPVF.